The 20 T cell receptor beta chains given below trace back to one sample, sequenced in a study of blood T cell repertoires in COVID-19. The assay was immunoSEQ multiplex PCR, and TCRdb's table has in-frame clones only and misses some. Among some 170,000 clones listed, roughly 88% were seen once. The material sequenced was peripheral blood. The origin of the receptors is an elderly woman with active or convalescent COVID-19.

The CDR3 loop reads CASSRGTADTGELFF. The CDR3 DNA reads TGTGCCAGCTCACGAGGGACAGCAGACACCGGGGAGCTGTTTTTT. The chain employs TRBV18 and TRBJ2-2; 7 bases align to TRBD1. V trimming: 4 bases; J trimming: 3 bases; junction bases outside the gene matches: 5. This CDR3 region has 15 residues. Germline CDR1 KGHSH, CDR2 LQKENI.

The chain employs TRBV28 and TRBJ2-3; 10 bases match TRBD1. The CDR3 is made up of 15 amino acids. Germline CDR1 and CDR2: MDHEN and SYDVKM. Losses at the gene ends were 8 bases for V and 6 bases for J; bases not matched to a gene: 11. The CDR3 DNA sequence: TGTGCCAGCCCGCCCGCGACAGGGGGCTCGGATACGCAGTATTTT. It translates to CASPPATGGSDTQYF.

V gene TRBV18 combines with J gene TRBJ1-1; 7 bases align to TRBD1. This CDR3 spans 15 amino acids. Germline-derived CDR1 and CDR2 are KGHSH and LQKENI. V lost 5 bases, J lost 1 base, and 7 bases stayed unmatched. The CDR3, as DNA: TGTGCCAGCTCATCGGTTTCAGGGGGGAACACTGAAGCTTTCTTT. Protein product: CASSSVSGGNTEAFF.

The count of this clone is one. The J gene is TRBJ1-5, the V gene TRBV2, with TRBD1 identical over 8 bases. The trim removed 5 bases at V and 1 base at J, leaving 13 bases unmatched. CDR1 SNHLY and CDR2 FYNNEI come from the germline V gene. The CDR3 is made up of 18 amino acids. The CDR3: CASSPGQGFMRSNQPQHF. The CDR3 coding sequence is TGTGCCAGCAGTCCCGGACAGGGTTTTATGAGAAGCAATCAGCCCCAGCATTTT. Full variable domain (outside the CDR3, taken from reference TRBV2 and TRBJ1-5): EPEVTQTPSHQVTQMGQEVILRCVPISNHLYFYWYRQILGQKVEFLVSFYNNEISEKSEIFDDQFSVERPDGSNFTLKIRSTKLEDSAMYFCASSPGQGFMRSNQPQHFGDGTRLSIL.

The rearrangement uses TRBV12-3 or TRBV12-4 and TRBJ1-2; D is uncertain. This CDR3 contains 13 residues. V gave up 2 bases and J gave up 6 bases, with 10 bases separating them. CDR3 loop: CASSLNGRDGYTF. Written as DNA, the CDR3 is TGTGCCAGCAGTTTAAATGGGAGGGATGGCTACACCTTC.

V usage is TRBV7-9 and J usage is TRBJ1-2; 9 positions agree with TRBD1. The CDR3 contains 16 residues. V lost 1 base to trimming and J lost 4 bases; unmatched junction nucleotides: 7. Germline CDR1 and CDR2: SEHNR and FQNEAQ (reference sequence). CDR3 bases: TGTGCCAGCAGCTTAGACCGGGACAGGGTGACCTATGGCTACACCTTC. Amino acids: CASSLDRDRVTYGYTF. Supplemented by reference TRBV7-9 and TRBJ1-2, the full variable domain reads DTGVSQNPRHKITKRGQNVTFRCDPISEHNRLYWYRQTLGQGPEFLTYFQNEAQLEKSRLLSDRFSAERPKGSFSTLEIQRTEQGDSAMYLCASSLDRDRVTYGYTFGSGTRLTVV.

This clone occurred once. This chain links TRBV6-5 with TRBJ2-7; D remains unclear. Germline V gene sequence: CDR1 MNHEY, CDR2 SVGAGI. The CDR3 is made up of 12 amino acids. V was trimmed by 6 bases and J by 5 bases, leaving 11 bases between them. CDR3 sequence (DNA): TGTGCCAGCAGCCATCAGGAAAACGAGCAGTACTTC. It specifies CASSHQENEQYF.

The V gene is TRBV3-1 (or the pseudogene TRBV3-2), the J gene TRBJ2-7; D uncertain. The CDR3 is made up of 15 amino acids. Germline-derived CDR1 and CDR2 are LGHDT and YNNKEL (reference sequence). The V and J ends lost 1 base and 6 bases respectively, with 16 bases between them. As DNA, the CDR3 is TGTGCCAGCAGCCAAGCTTTCTCCCCCAGAGGCGAGCAGTACTTC. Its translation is CASSQAFSPRGEQYF.

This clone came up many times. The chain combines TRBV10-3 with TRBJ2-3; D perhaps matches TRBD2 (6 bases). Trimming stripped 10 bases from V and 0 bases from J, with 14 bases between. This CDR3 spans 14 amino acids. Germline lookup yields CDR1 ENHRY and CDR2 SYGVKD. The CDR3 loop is CATAPGTSTDTQYF. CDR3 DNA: TGTGCCACCGCCCCCGGGACTAGCACAGATACGCAGTATTTT.

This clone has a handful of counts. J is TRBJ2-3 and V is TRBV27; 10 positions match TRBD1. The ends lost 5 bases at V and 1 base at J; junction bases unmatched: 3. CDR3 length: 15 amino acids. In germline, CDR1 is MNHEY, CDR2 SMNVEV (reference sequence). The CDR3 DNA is TGTGCCAGCAGTCGAGGACAGGGGGGCACAGATACGCAGTATTTT. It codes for CASSRGQGGTDTQYF.

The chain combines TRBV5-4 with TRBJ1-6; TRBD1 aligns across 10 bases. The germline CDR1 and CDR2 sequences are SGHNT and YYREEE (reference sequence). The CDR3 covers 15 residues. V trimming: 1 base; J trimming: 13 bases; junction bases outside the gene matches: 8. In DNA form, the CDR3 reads TGTGCCAGCAGCTTGTCCGGGACAGGGGAGGGCCCCCTCCACTTT. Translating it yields CASSLSGTGEGPLHF.

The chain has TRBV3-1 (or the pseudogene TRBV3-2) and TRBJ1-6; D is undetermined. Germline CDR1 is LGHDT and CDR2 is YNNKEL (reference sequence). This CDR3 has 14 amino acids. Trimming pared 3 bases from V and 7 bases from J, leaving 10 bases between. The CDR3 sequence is CASSQLRLNSPLHF. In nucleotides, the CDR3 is TGTGCCAGCAGCCAGCTTAGACTAAATTCACCCCTCCACTTT.

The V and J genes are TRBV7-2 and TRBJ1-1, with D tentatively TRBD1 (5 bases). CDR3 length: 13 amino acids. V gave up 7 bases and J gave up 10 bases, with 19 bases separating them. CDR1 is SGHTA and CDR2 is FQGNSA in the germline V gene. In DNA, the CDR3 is TGTGCCAGCATGCGGGGGGGAGACGGGATAGCTTTCTTT. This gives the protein CASMRGGDGIAFF.

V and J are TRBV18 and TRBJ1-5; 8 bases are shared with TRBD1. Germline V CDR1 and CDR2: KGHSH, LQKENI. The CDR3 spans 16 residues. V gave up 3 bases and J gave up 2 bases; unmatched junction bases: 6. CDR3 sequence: CASSPSGGEGNQPQHF. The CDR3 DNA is TGTGCCAGCTCACCGTCAGGGGGCGAGGGCAATCAGCCCCAGCATTTT.

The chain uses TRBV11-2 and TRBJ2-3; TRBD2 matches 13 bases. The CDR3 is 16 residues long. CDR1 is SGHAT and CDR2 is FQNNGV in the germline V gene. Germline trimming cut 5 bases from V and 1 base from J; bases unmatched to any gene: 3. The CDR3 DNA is TGTGCCAGCAGCCTCACTAGCGGGGGGGGCACAGATACGCAGTATTTT. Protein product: CASSLTSGGGTDTQYF.

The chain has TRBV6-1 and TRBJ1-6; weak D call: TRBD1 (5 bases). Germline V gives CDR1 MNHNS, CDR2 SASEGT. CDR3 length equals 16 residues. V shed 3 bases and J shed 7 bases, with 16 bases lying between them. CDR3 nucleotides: TGTGCCAGCAGTGAGACAGACCGCTTCCGGAATTCACCCCTCCACTTT. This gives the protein CASSETDRFRNSPLHF.

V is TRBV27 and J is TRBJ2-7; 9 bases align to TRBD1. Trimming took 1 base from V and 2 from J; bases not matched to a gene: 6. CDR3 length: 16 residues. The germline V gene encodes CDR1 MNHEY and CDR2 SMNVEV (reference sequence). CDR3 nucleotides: TGTGCCAGCAGTTTATTAGCTCACAGGGGGCCCTACGAGCAGTACTTC. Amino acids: CASSLLAHRGPYEQYF.

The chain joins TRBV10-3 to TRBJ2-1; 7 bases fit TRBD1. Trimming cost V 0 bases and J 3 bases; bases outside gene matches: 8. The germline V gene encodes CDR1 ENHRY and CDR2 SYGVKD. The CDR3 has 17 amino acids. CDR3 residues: CAISESTGAANYNEQFF. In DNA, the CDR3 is TGTGCCATCAGTGAGTCCACAGGGGCGGCGAACTACAATGAGCAGTTCTTC.

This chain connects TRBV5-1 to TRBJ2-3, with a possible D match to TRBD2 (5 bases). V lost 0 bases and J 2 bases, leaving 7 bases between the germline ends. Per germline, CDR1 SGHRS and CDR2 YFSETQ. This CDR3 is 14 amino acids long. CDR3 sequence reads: CASSLAGVTDTQYF. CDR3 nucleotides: TGCGCCAGCAGCTTGGCCGGGGTCACAGATACGCAGTATTTT.

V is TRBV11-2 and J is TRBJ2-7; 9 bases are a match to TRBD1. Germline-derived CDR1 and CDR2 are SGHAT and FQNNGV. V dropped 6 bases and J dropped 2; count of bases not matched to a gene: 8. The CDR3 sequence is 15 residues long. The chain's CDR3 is CASRIAGTGTYEQYF. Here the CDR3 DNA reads TGTGCCAGCAGAATCGCCGGGACAGGGACCTACGAGCAGTACTTC.